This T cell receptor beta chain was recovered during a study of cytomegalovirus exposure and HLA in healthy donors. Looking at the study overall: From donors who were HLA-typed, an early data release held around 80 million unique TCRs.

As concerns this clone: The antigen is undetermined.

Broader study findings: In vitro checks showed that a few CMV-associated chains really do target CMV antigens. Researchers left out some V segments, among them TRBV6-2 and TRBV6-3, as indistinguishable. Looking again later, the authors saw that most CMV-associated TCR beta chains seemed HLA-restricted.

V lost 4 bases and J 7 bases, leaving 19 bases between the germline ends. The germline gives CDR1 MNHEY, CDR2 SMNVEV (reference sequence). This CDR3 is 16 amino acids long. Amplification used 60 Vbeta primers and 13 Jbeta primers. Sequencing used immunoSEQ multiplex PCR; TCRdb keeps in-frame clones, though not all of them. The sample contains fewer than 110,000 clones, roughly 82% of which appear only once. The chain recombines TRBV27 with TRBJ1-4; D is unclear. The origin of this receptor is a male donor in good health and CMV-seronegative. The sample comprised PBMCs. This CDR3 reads CASSSSGGRGGEKLFF. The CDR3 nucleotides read TGTGCCAGCAGTTCCTCGGGTGGTCGTGGAGGTGAAAAACTGTTTTTT.